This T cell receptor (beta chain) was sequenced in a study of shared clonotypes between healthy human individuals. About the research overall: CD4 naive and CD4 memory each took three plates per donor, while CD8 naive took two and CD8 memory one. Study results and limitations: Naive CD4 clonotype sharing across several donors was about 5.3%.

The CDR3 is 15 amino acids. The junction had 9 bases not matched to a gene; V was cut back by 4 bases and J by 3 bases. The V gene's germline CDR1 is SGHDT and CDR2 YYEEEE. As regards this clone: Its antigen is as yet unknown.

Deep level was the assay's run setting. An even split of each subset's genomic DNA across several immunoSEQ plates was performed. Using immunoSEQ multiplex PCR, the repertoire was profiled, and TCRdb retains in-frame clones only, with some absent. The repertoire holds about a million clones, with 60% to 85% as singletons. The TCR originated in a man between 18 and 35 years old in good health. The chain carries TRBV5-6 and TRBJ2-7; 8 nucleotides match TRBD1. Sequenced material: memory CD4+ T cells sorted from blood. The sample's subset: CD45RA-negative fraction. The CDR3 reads CASSIAPGTGYEQYF. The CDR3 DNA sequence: TGTGCCAGCAGCATAGCACCCGGGACAGGCTACGAGCAGTACTTC.